This T cell receptor (beta chain) was found in a study of memory CD4+ T cells and cytomegalovirus serostatus. Germline V CDR1 and CDR2: GTSNPN, SVGIG (reference sequence). V shed 5 bases and J shed 2 bases, with 15 bases lying between them. The CDR3 has 14 amino acids. The sort gate was single viable CD3+CD4+CD8-CD45RO+ cells for memory CD4+ T cells. After thawing, CD4+ T cells were positively selected. Assay used: immunoSEQ multiplex PCR; TCRdb lists only in-frame clones, some missing. In the table there are 45,000 to 60,000 clones, roughly three quarters of which are singletons. The V gene is TRBV30, the J gene TRBJ1-2; no clear D gene. The specimen sequenced was memory CD4+ T cells from blood. The receptor's source is an adult in good health and CMV-seronegative. The CDR3 spells CAWVRGVPNYGYTF. The CDR3 DNA reads TGTGCCTGGGTTAGAGGTGTCCCCAACTATGGCTACACCTTC.